The entry below describes one T cell receptor beta chain. This specimen belongs to a study of blood T cell repertoires in COVID-19. Study overall: COVID-19 samples from acute and convalescent phases originated in the United States, Italy and Spain.

The assay was immunoSEQ multiplex PCR, and TCRdb's table has in-frame clones only and misses some. Counted here are about 230,000 clones, 65% to 90% occurring once; the ten biggest clones make up under 14%. Enrolment of Seattle patients took place during active infection, and they were followed longitudinally. V was clipped by 1 base and J by 2 bases, with 13 bases between them. The CDR3 runs 16 residues. Germline CDR1 is SGHVS and CDR2 is FNYEAQ. The sequence derives from a man aged 45-65 years with COVID-19, enrolled during active disease. This chain uses TRBV7-6 with TRBJ2-3; D might be TRBD1 (5 bases). Material for sequencing was peripheral blood. The CDR3 reads CASSLVQGIPTDTQYF. As DNA, the CDR3 is TGTGCCAGCAGCTTAGTGCAGGGAATTCCCACAGATACGCAGTATTTT.